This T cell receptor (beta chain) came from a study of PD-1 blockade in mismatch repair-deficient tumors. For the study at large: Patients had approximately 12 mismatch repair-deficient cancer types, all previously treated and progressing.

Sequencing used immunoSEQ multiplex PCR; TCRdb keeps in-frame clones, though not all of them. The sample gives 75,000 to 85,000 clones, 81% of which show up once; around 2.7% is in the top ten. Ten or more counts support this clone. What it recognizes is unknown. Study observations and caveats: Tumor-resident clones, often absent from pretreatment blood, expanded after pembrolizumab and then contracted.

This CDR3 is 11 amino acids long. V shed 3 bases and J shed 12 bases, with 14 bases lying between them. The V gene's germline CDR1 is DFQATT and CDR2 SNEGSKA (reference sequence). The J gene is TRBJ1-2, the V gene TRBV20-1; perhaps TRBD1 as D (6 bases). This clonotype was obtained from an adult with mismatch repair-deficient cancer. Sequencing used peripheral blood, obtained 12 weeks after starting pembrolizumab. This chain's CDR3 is CSASLGDTNTF. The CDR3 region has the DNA TGCAGTGCTAGCCTTGGGGACACTAACACCTTC.